Following are 8 T cell receptor beta chains from one sample sequenced in a study of OX40 agonist ivuxolimab in advanced cancers. Using immunoSEQ multiplex PCR, the repertoire was profiled, and TCRdb retains in-frame clones only, with some absent. The sample includes 25,000 to 30,000 clones, 75% to 90% of them seen just once. This specimen was CD4+ or CD8+ T cells sorted from blood, taken in a trial of the OX40 agonist ivuxolimab. These receptors all come from an adult with an advanced solid tumor such as melanoma, head and neck, liver or kidney cancer.

This clone turned up a few times. J is TRBJ2-7 and V is TRBV2; D gene unclear. The germline V gene encodes CDR1 SNHLY and CDR2 FYNNEI. The CDR3 runs 13 residues. Trimming cost V 3 bases and J 4 bases, with 10 bases left between them. This chain's CDR3 is CASSDFGEYEQYF. DNA for the CDR3: TGTGCCAGCAGTGACTTCGGAGAATACGAGCAGTACTTC.

The CDR3 reads CASSFRREGNTEAFF. The DNA of the CDR3 is TGCGCCAGCAGCTTCCGCAGGGAAGGGAACACTGAAGCTTTCTTT. J is TRBJ1-1 and V is TRBV5-1, with D tentatively TRBD1 (5 bases). The CDR3 has 15 amino acids. V lost 2 bases and J lost 1, with 12 bases in between. CDR1 is SGHRS, CDR2 YFSETQ, per germline.

DNA of the CDR3: TGTGCCAGCAGCCCGCTCTGGGGGACAGTAAATGAAAAACTGTTTTTT. Translation gives CASSPLWGTVNEKLFF. The chain couples TRBV7-9 to TRBJ1-4; 7 positions match TRBD1. Germline V gives CDR1 SEHNR, CDR2 FQNEAQ (reference sequence). This CDR3 is built from 16 residues. After removal of 5 bases from V and 5 bases from J, the junction contained 11 bases not matched to a gene.

The gene calls are TRBV28 and TRBJ2-2; no reliable D call. Trimming left V 3 bases short and J 7 bases short, with 24 bases between. There are 18 residues in the CDR3. Germline V gives CDR1 MDHEN, CDR2 SYDVKM. The CDR3 sequence: CASSFSDRPPRWGGELFF. DNA for the CDR3: TGTGCCAGCAGTTTCTCGGACCGTCCTCCTAGGTGGGGCGGGGAGCTGTTTTTT.

This chain connects TRBV6-1 to TRBJ1-1, with D unresolved. The germline CDR1 and CDR2 sequences are MNHNS and SASEGT. This CDR3 is 13 amino acids long. V gave up 7 bases and J gave up 2 bases, with 11 bases separating them. The CDR3, as DNA: TGTGCCAGCAAGACCTATCTTAACACTGAAGCTTTCTTT. Amino acids: CASKTYLNTEAFF.

This chain connects TRBV4-1 to TRBJ1-1, with D unresolved. The CDR3 is 15 amino acids. V was clipped by 4 bases and J by 4 bases, with 16 bases between them. Germline CDR1 and CDR2: MGHRA and YSYEKL. For the CDR3, the DNA is TGCGCCAGCAGCCCGCCGGGGTCTTCGCCCACTGAAGCTTTCTTT. Translated: CASSPPGSSPTEAFF.

This sequence joins TRBV4-3 and TRBJ2-7; D is unresolved. The CDR3 sequence is 15 residues long. CDR1 LGHNA and CDR2 YSLEER come from the germline V gene. Trimming took 0 bases from V and 0 from J, leaving 9 bases between them. CDR3 protein: CASSQDSSLSYEQYF. The CDR3, as DNA: TGCGCCAGCAGCCAAGATTCCAGTCTCTCCTACGAGCAGTACTTC.

V is TRBV7-8 and J is TRBJ2-1; D may match TRBD1 or TRBD2 (6 bases each). V shed 1 base and J shed 7 bases, with 17 bases lying between them. The V gene's germline CDR1 is SGHVS and CDR2 FQNEAQ. The CDR3 consists of 16 residues. CDR3 sequence (DNA): TGTGCCAGCAGCTTAGTGGAGGGGGGCACGAGGAATGAGCAGTTCTTC. It codes for CASSLVEGGTRNEQFF.